The 10 T cell receptor beta chains below were found in one sample sequenced in a study of T cell responses to AZD1222 COVID-19 vaccine. Assay used: immunoSEQ multiplex PCR; TCRdb lists only in-frame clones, some missing. The sample includes some 200,000 clones, under 95% of them seen just once. Material: peripheral blood, obtained on day 0 of MenACWY control vaccination. The receptor set was obtained from an adult in good health.

This clone appeared a single time. The chain joins TRBV6-5 to TRBJ1-1; D not resolved. Germline values: CDR1 MNHEY, CDR2 SVGAGI. The V gene lost 4 bases and the J gene lost 2 bases, with 8 bases spanning the gap. This CDR3 comprises 13 residues. CDR3 amino acids: CASSLRFNTEAFF. CDR3 bases: TGTGCCAGCAGTTTAAGGTTTAACACTGAAGCTTTCTTT.

This sequence joins TRBV13 and TRBJ2-5; D remains ambiguous. Germline values: CDR1 PRHDT, CDR2 FYEKMQ (reference sequence). This CDR3 is built from 12 residues. V lost 1 base and J 5 bases, leaving 5 bases between the germline ends. CDR3 loop: CASSLASETQYF. CDR3 bases: TGTGCCAGCAGCTTAGCCTCGGAGACCCAGTACTTC.

The CDR3 bases are TGTGCCAGCAGTTATCTAGGGGGGCACCTCACAGATACGCAGTATTTT. Protein product: CASSYLGGHLTDTQYF. The genes are TRBV7-6 and TRBJ2-3; tentatively, D is TRBD1 or TRBD2 (6 bases each). V was pared by 6 bases and J by 2 bases, with 18 bases between. The CDR3 totals 16 residues. The germline gives CDR1 SGHVS, CDR2 FNYEAQ.

The chain links TRBV6-5 to TRBJ1-4; D unclear. Trimming removed 2 bases from V and 3 bases from J, with 4 bases in between. Germline CDR1 and CDR2: MNHEY and SVGAGI. The CDR3 has 13 residues. The CDR3 DNA follows: TGTGCCAGCAGTTACGACGCTAATGAAAAACTGTTTTTT. This gives the protein CASSYDANEKLFF.

The genes are TRBV5-5 and TRBJ1-4; D is unclear. CDR3 size: 13 residues. The V gene lost 3 bases and the J gene lost 6 bases, with 9 bases spanning the gap. CDR1 and CDR2 from the germline V gene are SGHKS and YYEKEE (reference sequence). The CDR3 loop reads CASSSGSDEKLFF. CDR3 sequence (DNA): TGTGCCAGCAGCTCGGGGTCCGATGAAAAACTGTTTTTT.

For this clone: One junction end does not reproduce the germline sequence, and a read error may be involved. The chain links TRBV7-2 to TRBJ2-1; 13 bases fit TRBD2. The germline CDR1 and CDR2 sequences are SGHTA and FQGNSA. The CDR3 length is 17 residues. The CDR3 DNA reads as TGTCCCAGCAGCTTAACTCTCACTAGCGGGGGGGGTGGTGAGCAGTTCTTC. Translation gives CPSSLTLTSGGGGEQFF.

V gene TRBV7-8 combines with J gene TRBJ1-2; the D gene is possibly TRBD1 (6 bases). Trimming pared 2 bases from V and 8 bases from J, leaving 15 bases between. In germline, CDR1 is SGHVS, CDR2 FQNEAQ. The length of the CDR3 is 14 residues. As DNA, the CDR3 is TGTGCCAGCAGCTTAACCACAGGGACACTCGGCTACACCTTC. Translating it yields CASSLTTGTLGYTF. The full variable domain, in which reference TRBV7-8 and TRBJ1-2 provide the parts outside the CDR3, is GAGVSQSPRYKVAKRGQDVALRCDPISGHVSLFWYQQALGQGPEFLTYFQNEAQLDKSGLPSDRFFAERPEGSVSTLKIQRTQQEDSAVYLCASSLTTGTLGYTFGSGTRLTVV.

This clone came up once. CDR3 sequence (DNA): TGTGCCAGCAGCGTAGCTGGGACAGGGGGTTCGGGTTCACCCCTCCACTTT. Amino acid sequence: CASSVAGTGGSGSPLHF. V is TRBV9 and J is TRBJ1-6; 11 bases fit TRBD1. The CDR3 runs 17 residues. Germline loops: CDR1 SGDLS, CDR2 YYNGEE. The V and J ends lost 0 bases and 9 bases, in that order; junction bases with no gene match: 8.

For this clone: Compared with germline, one end of the junction differs, possibly owing to a read error. V and J are TRBV7-7 and TRBJ2-1; D gene ambiguous. This CDR3 spans 17 amino acids. Germline CDR1 reads SSHAT; CDR2 reads FNYEAQ (reference sequence). Here the CDR3 DNA reads TGTGCTAGCAGCCTCCCGCCCCCGTGCGGCTCCTACAATGAGCAGTTCTTC. It specifies CASSLPPPCGSYNEQFF.

This chain uses TRBV3-1 (or the pseudogene TRBV3-2) with TRBJ2-3, with D unresolved. V dropped 4 bases and J dropped 6 bases, with 8 bases sitting between them. Germline CDR1 LGHDT, CDR2 YNNKEL (reference sequence). The CDR3 is 12 residues long. CDR3 residues: CASSPREDTQYF. The CDR3 DNA is TGTGCCAGCAGCCCGCGTGAGGATACGCAGTATTTT.